This T cell receptor beta chain was identified during a study of long-term antiretroviral therapy in people with HIV. Overall study results and limits: Dominance of pre-ART expanded clones persisted, fluctuating and often declining after ART. The study found that diversity rose after ART but stayed below transplant donor controls.

Going into DNA extraction, samples held about 0.95-10 million cryopreserved PBMC. With survey level as its setting, the immunoSEQ assay was v3.0. Some clones are missing from TCRdb's copy, which holds only in-frame ones; the method was immunoSEQ multiplex PCR. This repertoire shows tens of thousands of clones, 88% found once; its top ten account for about 4%. This CDR3 contains 13 residues. Germline CDR1 SGHKS, CDR2 YYEKEE (reference sequence). With 5 bases clipped from V and 3 bases from J, the junction kept 3 bases outside the gene matches. A remark on this clone: What it binds is unknown.

The sample in question was unsorted PBMCs, obtained 2.3 years after starting antiretroviral therapy. This clonotype was obtained from a man aged 55 to 70 with HIV. The chain uses TRBV5-5 and TRBJ2-3; the match to TRBD1 covers 7 bases. CDR3 sequence (DNA): TGTGCCAGCAGACTACAGGGGACAGATACGCAGTATTTT. This translates into CASRLQGTDTQYF.